These 10 T cell receptor beta chains share one sample of origin, sequenced in a study of Graves' ophthalmopathy and Graves' hyperthyroidism. Amplified TCR beta CDR3 regions were obtained using RNA transcripts as template. The first-round RT-PCR employed HTBI primers together with the Qiagen OneStep RT-PCR kit. A multiplex PCR was then performed as the second round. MiXCR, run by TCRdb on the multiplex PCR reads, gives a single entry per CDR3 protein. The sample holds hundreds of thousands of distinct CDR3 sequences, around 21% seen once. Sequenced material: peripheral blood. The receptors stem from a woman aged 18-29 years with stable Graves' hyperthyroidism.

In its sample, this clonotype was seen a few times. The V call is TRBV6-1, the J call TRBJ1-1, with 9 bases matching TRBD1. The J segment lost 4 bases and the V segment lost 7 bases, leaving 10 bases of the junction unmatched. The CDR3 extends over 15 amino acids. Germline values: CDR1 MNHNS, CDR2 SASEGT. CDR3 protein: CASTRIGDRVTEAFF. CDR3 bases: TGTGCCAGCACTCGAATCGGGGACAGGGTCACTGAAGCTTTCTTT.

In regard to this clonotype: The conserved final phenylalanine or tryptophan is absent from the CDR3, which likely points to a read error. The chain couples TRBV4-3 to TRBJ1-5, with TRBD1 identical over 11 bases. Trimming cost V 1 base and J 3 bases; bases outside gene matches: 5. The germline CDR1 and CDR2 sequences are LGHNA and YSLEER. This CDR3 comprises 17 residues. This CDR3 is CASSQGTGGGNNQPQHL. The DNA of the CDR3 is TGCGCCAGCAGCCAAGGGACAGGGGGCGGGAACAATCAGCCCCAGCATCTT.

This clonotype was observed a handful of times. The chain joins TRBV18 to TRBJ1-1; tentative D call: TRBD1 (5 bases). Germline V gene lookup returns CDR1 KGHSH and CDR2 LQKENI. Trimming took off 3 bases at V and 1 base at J, with 9 bases between the two ends. The CDR3 extends over 14 amino acids. CDR3 sequence reads: CASSPSTANTEAFF. CDR3 DNA sequence: TGTGCCAGCTCACCGTCGACAGCGAACACTGAAGCTTTCTTT. Variable domain in full (rest from reference TRBV18 and TRBJ1-1): NAGVMQNPRHLVRRRGQEARLRCSPMKGHSHVYWYRQLPEEGLKFMVYLQKENIIDESGMPKERFSAEFPKEGPSILRIQQVVRGDSAAYFCASSPSTANTEAFFGQGTRLTVV.

The V gene is TRBV12-3 or TRBV12-4, the J gene TRBJ2-7; D may match TRBD1 or TRBD2 (5 bases each). V was pared by 8 bases and J by 3 bases, with 11 bases between. The CDR3 has 12 amino acids. The CDR3: CASGGFNYEQYF. DNA of the CDR3: TGTGCCAGCGGGGGTTTCAACTACGAGCAGTACTTC.

This chain uses TRBV27 with TRBJ1-2; no definite D call. Trimming removed 4 bases at V and 6 bases at J, with 18 bases between. Germline V gives CDR1 MNHEY, CDR2 SMNVEV (reference sequence). This CDR3 comprises 15 residues. The CDR3 protein is CASSSNRAPDHGYTF. DNA for the CDR3: TGTGCCAGCAGTTCAAACCGGGCTCCGGACCATGGCTACACCTTC.

This clonotype was found many times. The V gene is TRBV12-3 or TRBV12-4, the J gene TRBJ2-5, with D uncertain. This CDR3 region has 13 residues. Trimming pared 3 bases from V and 2 bases from J, leaving 7 bases between. The CDR3 nucleotides read TGTGCCAGCAGTTTCCGATCGCAAGAGACCCAGTACTTC. It is translated as CASSFRSQETQYF.

This clonotype came up many times. The CDR3 DNA sequence: TGCAGCGTTGTCTCCCCAAGACTAGCGGGATTTGAGACCCAGTACTTC. Its protein is CSVVSPRLAGFETQYF. The chain employs TRBV29-1 and TRBJ2-5; 11 bases are shared with TRBD2. In germline, CDR1 is SQVTM, CDR2 ANQGSEA. Trimming took 4 bases from V and 5 from J; bases not matched to a gene: 12. This CDR3 contains 16 residues.

This clonotype was found many times. The rearrangement joins TRBV19 to TRBJ2-7, with 11 bases fitting TRBD2. The CDR3 extends over 15 amino acids. V dropped 5 bases and J dropped 6; count of bases not matched to a gene: 9. Germline lookup yields CDR1 LNHDA and CDR2 SQIVND (reference sequence). The chain's CDR3 is CASSPLAGGSGEQYF. The CDR3 coding sequence is TGTGCCAGTAGTCCCCTAGCGGGAGGATCGGGCGAGCAGTACTTC.

This clonotype was seen ten or more times. The rearrangement links TRBV9 to TRBJ2-7; D gene unclear. Germline assignment: CDR1 SGDLS and CDR2 YYNGEE. Trimming removed 1 base from V and 3 bases from J, with 14 bases in between. The CDR3 covers 15 residues. The CDR3 nucleotides read TGTGCCAGCAGCGTAACCAGCGCCAGCCTCTACGAGCAGTACTTC. This translates into CASSVTSASLYEQYF. The full variable domain, rest sourced from reference TRBV9 and TRBJ2-7, is DSGVTQTPKHLITATGQRVTLRCSPRSGDLSVYWYQQSLDQGLQFLIQYYNGEERAKGNILERFSAQQFPDLHSELNLSSLELGDSALYFCASSVTSASLYEQYFGPGTRLTVT.

This clonotype was observed many times. V gene TRBV15 combines with J gene TRBJ1-2; no clear D. CDR1 and CDR2 from the germline V gene are LNHNV and YYDKDF (reference sequence). The CDR3 runs 15 residues. Trimming took 0 bases from V and 7 from J, leaving 15 bases between them. In nucleotides, the CDR3 is TGTGCCACCAGCAGAGATGGGTCGGGTATAGGTGGCTACACCTTC. The encoded protein is CATSRDGSGIGGYTF.